This T cell receptor (beta chain) was retrieved from a study of T-cell memory formation after mild COVID-19 (dated by TCRdb to 2020 to 2023). Regarding the complete study: TCR sequence clusters from the two donors were found to be largely donor specific. Two young, previously healthy adult volunteers, one female and one male, were included in the cohort. In two donors, T-cell clones that expanded and contracted after mild COVID-19 were followed by sequencing TCRalpha and TCRbeta repertoires longitudinally.

Ficoll-Paque density gradient centrifugation was used to isolate PBMCs. Overall study outcomes, separate from this receptor: The study included only a couple of mild cases, and larger cohorts that include severe cases with pre-infection samples were judged to be necessary. Clones that contracted from day 15 to 85 showed balanced CD4/CD8 phenotypes, whereas a second wave of clones that expanded from day 15 to 37 leaned towards CD4+. The detection of some responding clones in pre-infection memory suggests that pre-existing cross-reactive memory T cells joined the SARS-CoV-2 response. SARS-CoV-2 specificity of the second-wave clones peaking on day 37 was not confirmed. Contracting CD4+ clones turned up mainly in the CM and EM memory subsets, whereas EMRA was where CD8+ clones were enriched.

Of note for this clonotype: Its antigen is still unknown. No much larger clone is present one base from it, and per-base qualities are unavailable.

The data were produced on an Illumina NovaSeq 6000. Using 5'RACE with constant-segment primers, TCRalpha and TCRbeta cDNA libraries were constructed, with sample barcodes and unique molecular identifiers added in the process. RNA was extracted from every sample with Trizol reagent. Amplification of the libraries took two PCR steps, and the second step added a second sample barcode plus Illumina TruSeq adapters. Sequencing of the libraries was done on an Illumina NovaSeq, producing 2 x 150 bp paired-end reads. Under the source paper's analysis protocol: The reads were demultiplexed and collapsed into UMI-guided consensus sequences using migec v1.2.7. Using mixcr v2.1.11, UMI consensuses were aligned to TRA and TRB V and J templates and then assembled into clonotypes. Expanded or contracted clonotypes were those called significant by both edgeR and NoisET, with noise models trained on biological replicates. edgeR calls used a false discovery rate-adjusted p below 0.01 and a log2 fold-change threshold of 1. PCA with hierarchical clustering of max-normalized trajectories of the 1000 most abundant clonotypes was used as exploratory dynamics analysis. Separately sequenced CD4+ and CD8+ repertoires were used to assign the CD4 or CD8 phenotype of responding clones. In TCRdb, the public reads were trimmed at Q25 with fastp and aligned with MiXCR, with productive beta chains retained. Merged by CDR3 protein, the rows form single entries marked with the most common genes and DNA. TCRdb's processing, not the authors' own work, is the source of the V and J calls. The sample has under 200,000 distinct CDR3 sequences on record, 13% of them singletons. Of the sample, roughly 3.3% falls within the top ten clones.

Sequences were obtained from PBMCs or a T cell subset sorted from them (not recorded which). The clonotype was recovered from a young man who had mild COVID-19 (a few samples of this study predate the infection). The sample titles of this study are shuffled in the database, so cell type and time point are left out; the donor was told from shared clones.

The CDR3 reads as follows: CSVPSWKQYV. The sequenced DNA is TGCAGCGTCCCCTCGTGGAAGCAGTACGTC. The sequence links TRBV29-1 to TRBJ2-7; the D gene remains uncertain. The CDR3 starts with the cysteine, ends with the valine, and has 10 residues. The DNA shown is the 30-base CDR3, in frame from base 1. The germline V gene sets CDR1 to SQVTM and CDR2 to ANQGSEA. V is clipped by 6 bases and J by 8 bases, and the sequence between their germline boundaries is 11 bases long.